This T cell receptor beta chain emerged from a study of regulatory T cells in long-lasting Graves disease. This clonotype has more than one count but fewer than ten. Both iRepertoire HTBI primers and Arm-PCR of CDR3 regions were used to build the TCR beta libraries. TCRdb ran MiXCR on the multiplex PCR reads and lists one entry per CDR3 protein. The profile shows 380,000 or so distinct CDR3 sequences, 15% to 20% of them singletons. Described time point: newly diagnosed GD, antithyroid drugs for less than 3 months. Isolated PBMC RNA provided the starting material for the TCR library. These same data were also listed under a study on T cells in Graves' hyperthyroidism and ophthalmopathy.

The material was peripheral blood mononuclear cells (PBMCs), obtained at new diagnosis, from a patient treated with antithyroid drugs. The receptor comes from a woman aged 18-29 years with Graves disease.

The CDR3 here is CASSSTSWDGYTF. As DNA, the CDR3 is TGCGCCAGCAGCTCAACTTCATGGGATGGCTACACCTTC. V and J are TRBV5-1 and TRBJ1-2; D not certain. The CDR3 contains 13 residues. Looked up from germline, CDR1 is SGHRS and CDR2 is YFSETQ. Trimming left V 3 bases short and J 6 bases short, with 12 bases between.